Listed below are T cell receptor beta chains from one sample, sequenced in a study of T cells in Graves' hyperthyroidism and ophthalmopathy. TCRdb called the multiplex PCR reads again in MiXCR, with one record for every CDR3 protein. Of 400,000 to 500,000 distinct CDR3 sequences in the sample, 13% to 15% were seen once. The sample was blood. The receptors derive from a woman aged 18-30 years with Graves' hyperthyroidism. Each CDR3 is given without its conserved first and last residue. The order of the fields is J gene, V gene, clone size, CDR3 length, CDR3 protein. Some rows mark clone size as missing; the rest say once, few, many or name a class of expanded clone.

J: TRBJ1-1; V: TRBV27; size: many; length: 13; CDR3: ASSSRTSQFTEAF
J: TRBJ2-1; V: TRBV3-1; size: .; length: 15; CDR3: ASSQDKGTSYYNEQF
J: TRBJ1-2; V: TRBV7-2; size: many; length: 12; CDR3: ASSLARQGGIYT
J: TRBJ2-2; V: TRBV5-4; size: many; length: 11; CDR3: ASSLAEIGELF
J: TRBJ2-1; V: TRBV30; size: many; length: 10; CDR3: AWSVRRSAQF
J: TRBJ1-3; V: TRBV25-1; size: .; length: 13; CDR3: ASSLTTDSGNTIY
J: TRBJ1-5; V: TRBV18; size: many; length: 13; CDR3: ASSPGQGTGQPQH
J: TRBJ2-1; V: TRBV7-3; size: few; length: 14; CDR3: ASSPGASGTYNEQF
J: TRBJ1-1; V: TRBV12-3/TRBV12-4; size: many; length: 11; CDR3: ASSLGTSTEAF
J: .; V: TRBV9; size: .; length: 14; CDR3: ASSVATSGQLSPQF
J: TRBJ2-7; V: TRBV14; size: many; length: 12; CDR3: ASRAETGTYEQY
J: TRBJ2-1; V: TRBV5-1; size: many; length: 14; CDR3: ASSLGPLTGGNEQF
J: TRBJ2-2; V: TRBV6-1; size: once; length: 13; CDR3: ASNRLAALDGELF
J: TRBJ2-3; V: TRBV19; size: few; length: 14; CDR3: ASSLPRGTSTDTQY
J: TRBJ2-1; V: TRBV27; size: few; length: 16; CDR3: ASSLFGTRQGAPWEQF
J: TRBJ2-1; V: TRBV25-1; size: .; length: 15; CDR3: ASSADRGSVSYNEQF
J: TRBJ1-5; V: TRBV12-3/TRBV12-4; size: many; length: 12; CDR3: ASSQQGAGGPQH
J: TRBJ1-2; V: TRBV9; size: many; length: 15; CDR3: ASSHFRGQAINYGYT
J: TRBJ2-3; V: TRBV20-1; size: many; length: 11; CDR3: SAKVPGTDTQY
J: TRBJ2-6; V: TRBV6-1; size: many; length: 15; CDR3: ASSLRQGNSGANVLT
J: TRBJ1-1; V: TRBV7-6; size: many; length: 13; CDR3: ASSLGGQANTEAF
J: TRBJ2-5; V: TRBV19; size: many; length: 13; CDR3: ASSRGVGTEETQY
J: TRBJ2-2; V: TRBV7-2; size: many; length: 12; CDR3: ASSPSRTLGELF
J: TRBJ1-1; V: TRBV19; size: few; length: 13; CDR3: ASSIVDEGNTEAF
J: TRBJ2-7; V: TRBV20-1; size: few; length: 11; CDR3: SASYGNSYEQY
J: TRBJ1-2; V: TRBV7-6; size: many; length: 13; CDR3: ASSSYRDRNYGYT
J: TRBJ2-7; V: TRBV27; size: many; length: 13; CDR3: ASSLQGYQRYEQY
J: TRBJ2-1; V: TRBV7-3; size: few; length: 13; CDR3: ASSPWAGGINEQF
J: TRBJ2-5; V: TRBV7-3; size: .; length: 13; CDR3: ASSPKGSEGETQY
J: TRBJ2-2; V: TRBV13; size: few; length: 15; CDR3: ASSLSRTGKGTGELF
J: TRBJ2-5; V: TRBV11-2; size: .; length: 9; CDR3: ASSFGEPAD
J: TRBJ1-4; V: TRBV15; size: .; length: 15; CDR3: ATSRDWGAGDNEKLF
J: TRBJ2-2; V: TRBV19; size: .; length: 15; CDR3: ASSFLGLQRGTGELF
J: TRBJ2-5; V: TRBV7-8; size: few; length: 14; CDR3: ASSLAVPGGPETQY
J: TRBJ1-1; V: TRBV20-1; size: many; length: 12; CDR3: SAPTGVWNTEAF
J: TRBJ2-1; V: TRBV3-1; size: many; length: 10; CDR3: ASSQAGNEQF
J: TRBJ1-2; V: TRBV20-1; size: .; length: 13; CDR3: SASLGQTLNYGYS